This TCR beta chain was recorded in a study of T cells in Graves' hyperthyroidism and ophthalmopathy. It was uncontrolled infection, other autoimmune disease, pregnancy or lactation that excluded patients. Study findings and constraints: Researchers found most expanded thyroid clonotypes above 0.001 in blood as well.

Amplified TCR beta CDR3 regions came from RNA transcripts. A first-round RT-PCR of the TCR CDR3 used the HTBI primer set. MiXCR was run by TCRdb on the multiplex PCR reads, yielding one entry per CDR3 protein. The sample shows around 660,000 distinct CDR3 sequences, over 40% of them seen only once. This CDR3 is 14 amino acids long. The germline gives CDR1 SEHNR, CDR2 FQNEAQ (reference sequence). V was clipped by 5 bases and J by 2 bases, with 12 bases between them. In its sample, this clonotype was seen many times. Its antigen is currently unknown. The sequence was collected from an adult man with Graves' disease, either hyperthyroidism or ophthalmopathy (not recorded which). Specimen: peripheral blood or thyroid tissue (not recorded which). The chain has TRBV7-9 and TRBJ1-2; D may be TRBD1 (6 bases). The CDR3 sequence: CASSTGQFNYGYTF. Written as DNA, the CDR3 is TGTGCCAGCAGCACCGGACAGTTCAACTATGGCTACACCTTC.